The source of this TCR beta chain is a study of T cell repertoires in cytomegalovirus infection. Overall study context: Peptides in the study included HLA-C-restricted and HLA-B-restricted CMV epitopes. Both CMV infection and a matching HLA type were indicated by public TCR beta signatures.

This clonotype showed up many times. Its cognate antigen is unknown. The ends lost 5 bases at V and 5 bases at J; junction bases unmatched: 1. Germline V gene lookup returns CDR1 SGHVS and CDR2 FNYEAQ. The CDR3 contains 12 residues. MiXCR, run by TCRdb on the reads, gives a single entry per CDR3 protein. The sample holds some 920,000 distinct CDR3 sequences, more than 25% seen once. Study observations and caveats: Within the response measured ex vivo, HLA-C-restricted CMV-specific TCR beta clonotypes were dominant.

The sequences come from cultured CD8+ T cells from PBMCs, collected from culture after CMV antigen stimulation. The TCR sequence derives from a human donor in good health (CMV status not recorded). Some clones in this sample may be carry-over from other donors' samples. The J gene is TRBJ2-3, the V gene TRBV7-6; 7 nucleotides match TRBD1. DNA of the CDR3: TGTGCCAGCAGCCAGGGGGAAGATACGCAGTATTTT. Encoded protein: CASSQGEDTQYF.